This is a list of T cell receptor beta chains from one sample in a study of OX40 agonist ivuxolimab in advanced cancers. Clones were read by immunoSEQ multiplex PCR, and TCRdb kept only the in-frame ones, dropping some. Seen here are some 140,000 clones, 90% observed once, and the top ten hold approximately 1.1%. Sequences were derived from CD4+ or CD8+ T cells sorted from blood, sampled in a trial of the OX40 agonist ivuxolimab. These receptors were taken from an adult with an advanced solid tumor such as melanoma, head and neck, liver or kidney cancer. Both conserved end residues are part of each CDR3. The order of the fields is V gene, J gene, clone size, D gene, CDR3 protein, CDR3 DNA. D genes are given only for firm matches. Clone sizes are given selectively: once, few, many, or a class where the clone is expanded.

TRBV19	TRBJ2-1	NA	NA	CASSLQYNEQFF	TGTGCCAGTAGCCTCCAGTACAATGAGCAGTTCTTC
TRBV10-3	TRBJ2-1	NA	NA	CAISDARGVNEQFF	TGTGCCATCAGTGATGCGAGGGGTGTGAATGAGCAGTTCTTC
TRBV6-6	TRBJ1-5	NA	TRBD1	CASSRQGMDQPQHF	TGTGCCAGCAGTCGACAGGGTATGGATCAGCCCCAGCATTTT
TRBV14	TRBJ1-2	NA	NA	CASSQGYGYTF	TGTGCCAGCAGCCAGGGTTATGGCTACACCTTC
TRBV2	TRBJ1-6	NA	NA	CASSEVLQGAPLHF	TGTGCCAGCAGTGAAGTGCTACAGGGTGCACCCCTCCACTTT
TRBV7-2	TRBJ2-5	NA	NA	CASSFEGRETQYF	TGTGCCAGCAGCTTCGAGGGGAGGGAGACCCAGTACTTC
TRBV15	TRBJ2-1	NA	TRBD1	CATSRPTGGTGQFF	TGTGCCACCAGCAGACCCACAGGGGGGACGGGGCAGTTCTTC
TRBV5-8	TRBJ1-1	NA	NA	CASSLGPRDTEAFF	TGTGCCAGCAGCTTGGGACCGAGGGACACTGAAGCTTTCTTT
TRBV2	TRBJ1-2	NA	TRBD1	CASKTGALGYTF	TGTGCCAGCAAGACAGGGGCACTTGGCTACACCTTC
TRBV6-5	TRBJ2-3	NA	NA	CASRGADTQYF	TGTGCCAGCAGGGGTGCAGATACGCAGTATTTT
TRBV5-1	TRBJ2-7	NA	TRBD2	CASSLSSGTRSYEQYF	TGCGCCAGCAGCTTGTCTAGCGGCACCCGCTCCTACGAGCAGTACTTC
TRBV28	TRBJ2-3	NA	NA	CASDIRDSGKQYF	TGTGCCAGCGATATAAGGGACTCGGGGAAGCAGTATTTT
TRBV5-4	TRBJ2-7	NA	TRBD1	CASSLAGQAYEQYF	TGTGCCAGCAGCTTGGCGGGACAGGCCTACGAGCAGTACTTC
TRBV19	TRBJ1-1	NA	TRBD1	CASSLSPTGGLAEAFF	TGTGCCAGTAGCCTAAGCCCGACAGGGGGACTTGCTGAAGCTTTCTTT
TRBV7-2	TRBJ2-1	few	TRBD2	CASNTAGVPSYNEQFF	TGTGCCAGCAACACGGCGGGAGTCCCCTCCTACAATGAGCAGTTCTTC
TRBV19	TRBJ1-4	once	NA	CASSIKADTFFATNEKLFF	TGTGCCAGTAGTATAAAGGCAGACACCTTTTTTGCAACTAATGAAAAACTGTTTTTT